A selection of T cell receptor beta chains follows, all from one sample in a study of cytomegalovirus exposure and HLA in healthy donors. Profiled with immunoSEQ multiplex PCR; TCRdb holds only in-frame clones, not every one. The repertoire includes roughly 120,000 clones, 73% of them detected once, and around 3.9% sits in the top ten. Sequenced sample: PBMCs. These receptors originate from a woman aged 40-49 years in good health and CMV-seronegative. Each CDR3 is given with its conserved first and last residue. D genes are given only for firm matches. The size field is filled for only some rows; it gives once, few, many or a size class.

J,size,D,V,CDR3,DNA
TRBJ2-1,.,TRBD2,TRBV28,CASSTQGSGRSYEQFF,TGTGCCAGCAGTACCCAGGGGAGCGGGAGGAGCTATGAGCAGTTCTTC
TRBJ1-2,.,.,TRBV18,CASSPRGEGGYTF,TGTGCCAGCTCACCACGGGGGGAAGGTGGCTACACCTTC
TRBJ2-5,.,TRBD1,TRBV10-3,CAIRDRGAETQYF,TGTGCCATCAGGGACAGGGGTGCCGAGACCCAGTACTTC
TRBJ2-2,.,TRBD2,TRBV7-9,CASSLGLAGRTNTGELFF,TGTGCCAGCAGCTTAGGGCTAGCGGGAAGAACGAACACCGGGGAGCTGTTTTTT
TRBJ2-2,.,.,TRBV6-5,CASSWGGRGTGELFF,TGTGCCAGCAGTTGGGGGGGCCGGGGCACCGGGGAGCTGTTTTTT
TRBJ1-6,.,TRBD1,TRBV18,CASSQQGAEGSPLHF,TGTGCCAGCTCCCAACAGGGGGCGGAGGGTTCACCCCTCCACTTT
TRBJ1-6,.,.,TRBV2,CASSVSENSPLHF,TGTGCCAGCAGTGTCAGTGAAAATTCACCCCTCCACTTT
TRBJ1-2,few,.,TRBV9,CAHRGGYTF,TGTGCCCACCGGGGGGGCTACACCTTC
TRBJ1-3,.,TRBD1,TRBV7-2,CASSLSGTGTGNTIYF,TGTGCCAGCAGCTTATCCGGGACAGGGACTGGAAACACCATATATTTT
TRBJ1-2,.,TRBD1,TRBV9,CASSVIRGPKLYGYTF,TGTGCCAGCAGCGTCATCAGGGGGCCCAAACTATATGGCTACACCTTC
TRBJ2-7,.,.,TRBV16,CASSQGGKQYF,TGTGCCAGCAGCCAAGGGGGGAAACAGTACTTC
TRBJ2-7,few,TRBD1,TRBV27,CASSHLGTGIIYEQYF,TGTGCCAGCAGCCATCTGGGGACAGGGATTATCTACGAGCAGTACTTC
TRBJ1-1,once,.,TRBV4-1,CASSQDYGNTEAFF,TGCGCCAGCAGCCAAGATTACGGGAACACTGAAGCTTTCTTT
TRBJ1-1,.,.,TRBV29-1,CSANGGGRTEAFF,TGCAGCGCTAACGGGGGTGGGAGGACTGAAGCTTTCTTT
TRBJ1-1,.,TRBD1,TRBV2,CASREAGTGGVRSTEAFF,TGTGCCAGCAGGGAGGCCGGGACAGGGGGCGTCCGTTCCACTGAAGCTTTCTTT
TRBJ2-1,.,TRBD2,TRBV2,CASKGNLAESWNEQFF,TGTGCCAGCAAGGGTAACCTAGCGGAGTCTTGGAATGAGCAGTTCTTC
TRBJ2-7,few,TRBD1,TRBV6-1,CASRAVRQGSYEQYF,TGTGCCAGCAGGGCAGTACGACAGGGATCCTACGAGCAGTACTTC
TRBJ2-3,.,TRBD2,TRBV5-6,CASRPGGRASDTQYF,TGTGCCAGCAGACCTGGCGGGAGGGCCAGCGATACGCAGTATTTT
TRBJ2-1,few,.,TRBV6-1,CASSEGGYLAPFF,TGTGCCAGCAGTGAGGGGGGTTACTTGGCCCCGTTCTTC
TRBJ1-1,.,.,TRBV5-1,CASSPQMNTEAFF,TGCGCCAGCAGCCCGCAGATGAACACTGAAGCTTTCTTT
TRBJ2-7,once,.,TRBV7-8,CASSLGGRSYEQYF,TGTGCCAGCAGCTTAGGGGGCAGGTCCTACGAGCAGTACTTC
TRBJ1-1,.,.,TRBV25-1,CASSDPRTAGEAFF,TGTGCCAGCAGTGACCCAAGGACTGCGGGTGAAGCTTTCTTT
TRBJ1-6,.,.,TRBV5-4,CASSLPTVPNSPLHF,TGTGCCAGCAGCTTGCCCACGGTCCCTAATTCACCCCTCCACTTT
TRBJ2-2,.,TRBD2,TRBV7-8,CASSLGAGGFTGELFF,TGTGCCAGCAGCTTAGGAGCGGGGGGGTTCACCGGGGAGCTGTTTTTT
TRBJ2-7,few,.,TRBV6-1,CASFVKQKAAYEQYF,TGTGCCAGTTTTGTCAAGCAGAAGGCGGCATACGAGCAGTACTTC
TRBJ1-1,once,TRBD1,TRBV5-4,CASSLNRGGNTEAFF,TGTGCCAGCAGCTTAAACAGGGGGGGGAACACTGAAGCTTTCTTT
TRBJ2-3,.,TRBD1,TRBV5-1,CASSLGQGSSTDTQYF,TGCGCCAGCAGCTTGGGACAGGGTTCTAGCACAGATACGCAGTATTTT
TRBJ2-2,few,TRBD1,TRBV7-9,CASSHSGTGSTGELFF,TGTGCCAGCAGCCACTCGGGGACAGGCTCCACCGGGGAGCTGTTTTTT
TRBJ2-3,.,.,TRBV9,CASSRGIASTDTQYF,TGTGCCAGCAGCCGGGGGATCGCCAGCACAGATACGCAGTATTTT
TRBJ1-1,.,.,TRBV4-1,CASSQQDTEAFF,TGCGCCAGCAGCCAACAGGACACTGAAGCTTTCTTT
TRBJ2-7,.,.,TRBV28,CASRPGHPKYEQYF,TGTGCCAGCAGGCCGGGACACCCGAAATACGAGCAGTACTTC
TRBJ2-7,.,TRBD2,TRBV4-3,CASSQDMRGAYYEQYF,TGCGCCAGCAGCCAAGATATGCGGGGGGCCTACTACGAGCAGTACTTC
TRBJ2-7,.,TRBD2,TRBV6-5,CASSYSRGGSWREQYF,TGTGCCAGCAGTTACTCCCGGGGGGGGAGCTGGCGCGAGCAGTACTTC
TRBJ2-1,.,TRBD1,TRBV7-2,CASSPTGTGVYNEQFF,TGTGCCAGCAGCCCCACCGGGACAGGGGTCTACAATGAGCAGTTCTTC
TRBJ1-2,.,.,TRBV28,CASSNINYGYTF,TGTGCCAGCAGTAACATTAACTATGGCTACACCTTC
TRBJ2-7,.,.,TRBV4-3,CASSQDLLGEAGNYEQYF,TGCGCCAGCAGCCAAGATCTGTTGGGAGAAGCCGGCAATTACGAGCAGTACTTC
TRBJ2-7,.,TRBD2,TRBV2,CASKEVGLAGAEQYF,TGTGCCAGCAAGGAGGTAGGACTAGCGGGAGCCGAGCAGTACTTC
TRBJ2-7,once,.,TRBV2,CASSSTGYEQYF,TGTGCCAGCAGTTCGACTGGCTACGAGCAGTACTTC
TRBJ2-6,.,.,TRBV18,CASSPGGSGANVLTF,TGTGCCAGCTCACCAGGAGGCTCTGGGGCCAACGTCCTGACTTTC
TRBJ2-7,.,TRBD1,TRBV10-1,CARGGPPLYEQYF,TGCGCCAGAGGGGGCCCTCCACTCTACGAGCAGTACTTC
TRBJ1-3,.,.,TRBV6-1,CASSAQGPRNTIYF,TGTGCCAGCAGTGCACAGGGTCCTCGAAACACCATATATTTT
TRBJ2-2,few,TRBD2,TRBV7-9,CASGGDWTTTGELFF,TGTGCCTCGGGGGGGGACTGGACCACCACCGGGGAGCTGTTTTTT
TRBJ2-7,.,TRBD2,TRBV5-1,CASSLGSSGSYEQYF,TGCGCCAGCAGCTTGGGCTCTAGCGGGAGCTACGAGCAGTACTTC
TRBJ2-3,.,.,TRBV5-1,CASDDGITDTQYF,TGCGCCAGCGATGACGGGATTACAGATACGCAGTATTTT
TRBJ2-3,.,TRBD2,TRBV6-4,CASSGGSNTQYF,TGTGCCAGCAGCGGGGGGTCGAATACGCAGTATTTT
TRBJ1-2,.,.,TRBV10-2,CASSESLGQVNYGYTF,TGCGCCAGCAGTGAGTCTTTGGGGCAGGTTAACTATGGCTACACCTTC
TRBJ2-7,.,TRBD1,TRBV11-2,CASSQGQGPVYEQYF,TGTGCCAGCAGCCAAGGACAGGGGCCAGTCTACGAGCAGTACTTC
TRBJ1-2,.,.,TRBV7-6,CASSSTKRTAGPLDGYTF,TGTGCCAGCAGCTCAACAAAGCGGACAGCAGGGCCCTTAGATGGCTACACCTTC
TRBJ2-5,.,.,TRBV5-1,CASSLRPSGSSGETQYF,TGCGCCAGCAGCTTGAGGCCGTCGGGGTCCTCTGGGGAGACCCAGTACTTC
TRBJ1-1,.,.,TRBV9,CASSNGGGRGHTEAFF,TGTGCCAGCAGCAACGGCGGAGGGCGGGGGCACACTGAAGCTTTCTTT
TRBJ2-7,.,TRBD2,TRBV19,CASSISTSGLEQYF,TGTGCCAGTAGTATCTCGACTAGCGGTCTGGAGCAGTACTTC
TRBJ2-7,.,TRBD1,TRBV28,CASSLGKTGDVYEQYF,TGTGCCAGCAGTTTAGGGAAGACAGGGGATGTCTACGAGCAGTACTTC
TRBJ2-1,.,TRBD2,TRBV10-3,CAISGDLAGGMDEQFF,TGTGCCATCAGTGGGGATTTAGCGGGAGGGATGGATGAGCAGTTCTTC
TRBJ1-5,few,.,TRBV7-2,CASSPIHDQPQHF,TGTGCCAGCAGCCCCATACACGATCAGCCCCAGCATTTT
TRBJ2-5,.,TRBD2,TRBV5-4,CASSHLGLAGRNQETQYF,TGTGCCAGCAGCCACCTGGGACTAGCGGGGCGCAACCAAGAGACCCAGTACTTC
TRBJ2-1,.,TRBD2,TRBV7-2,CASSRQLAGLGNEQFF,TGTGCCAGCAGCAGGCAGTTAGCGGGACTGGGAAATGAGCAGTTCTTC
TRBJ1-1,.,.,TRBV27,CASSLRGLNTEAFF,TGTGCCAGCAGTTTACGAGGGCTGAACACTGAAGCTTTCTTT